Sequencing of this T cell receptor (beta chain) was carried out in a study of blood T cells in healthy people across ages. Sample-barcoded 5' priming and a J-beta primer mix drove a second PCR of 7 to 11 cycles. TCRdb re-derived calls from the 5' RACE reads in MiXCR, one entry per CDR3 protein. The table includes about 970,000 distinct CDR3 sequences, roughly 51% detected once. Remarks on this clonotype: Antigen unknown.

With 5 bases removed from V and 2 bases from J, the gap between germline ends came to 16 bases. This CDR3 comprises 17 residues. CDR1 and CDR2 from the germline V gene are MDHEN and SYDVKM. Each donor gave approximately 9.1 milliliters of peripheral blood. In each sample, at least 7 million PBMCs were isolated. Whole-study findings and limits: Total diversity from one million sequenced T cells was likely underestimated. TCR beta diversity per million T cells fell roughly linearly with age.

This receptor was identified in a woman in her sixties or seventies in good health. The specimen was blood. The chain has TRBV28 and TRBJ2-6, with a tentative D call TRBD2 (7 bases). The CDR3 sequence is CASSPSLGGPGANVLTF. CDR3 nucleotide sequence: TGTGCCAGCAGTCCTTCCCTCGGGGGGCCTGGGGCCAACGTCCTGACTTTC.